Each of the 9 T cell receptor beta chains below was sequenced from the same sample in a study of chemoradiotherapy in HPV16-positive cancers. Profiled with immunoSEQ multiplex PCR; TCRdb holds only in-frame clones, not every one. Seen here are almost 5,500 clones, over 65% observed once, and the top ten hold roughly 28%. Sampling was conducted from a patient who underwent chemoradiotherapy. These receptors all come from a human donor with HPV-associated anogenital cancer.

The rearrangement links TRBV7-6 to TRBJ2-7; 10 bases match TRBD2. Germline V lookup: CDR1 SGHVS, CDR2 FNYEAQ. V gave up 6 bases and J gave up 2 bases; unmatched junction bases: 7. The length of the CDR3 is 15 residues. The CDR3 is CASSLTSGTTYEQYF. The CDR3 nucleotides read TGTGCCAGCAGTCTTACTAGCGGGACAACCTACGAGCAGTACTTC.

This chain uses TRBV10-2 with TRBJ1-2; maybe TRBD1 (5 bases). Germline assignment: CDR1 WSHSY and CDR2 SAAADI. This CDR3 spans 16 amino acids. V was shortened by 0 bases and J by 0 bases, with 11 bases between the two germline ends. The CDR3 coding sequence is TGCGCCAGCAGTGAGTCCCTTGGGGGAGCTAACTATGGCTACACCTTC. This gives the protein CASSESLGGANYGYTF.

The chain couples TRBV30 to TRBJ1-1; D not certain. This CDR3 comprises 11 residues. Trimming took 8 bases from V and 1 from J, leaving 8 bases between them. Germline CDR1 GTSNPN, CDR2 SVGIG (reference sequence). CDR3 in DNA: TGTGCCGTCCGGGGGAACACTGAAGCTTTCTTT. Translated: CAVRGNTEAFF.

The CDR3 coding sequence is TGTGCCAGCAGCCCGGGGCAGGGCTATGGCTACACCTTC. This gives the protein CASSPGQGYGYTF. The rearrangement links TRBV7-9 to TRBJ1-2, with D perhaps TRBD1 (5 bases). CDR3 length: 13 amino acids. The ends were cut back, 5 bases at V and 4 bases at J, with 11 bases in the middle. Germline V lookup: CDR1 SEHNR, CDR2 FQNEAQ (reference sequence). The entire variable domain, with the rest obtained from reference TRBV7-9 and TRBJ1-2, is as follows: DTGVSQNPRHKITKRGQNVTFRCDPISEHNRLYWYRQTLGQGPEFLTYFQNEAQLEKSRLLSDRFSAERPKGSFSTLEIQRTEQGDSAMYLCASSPGQGYGYTFGSGTRLTVV.

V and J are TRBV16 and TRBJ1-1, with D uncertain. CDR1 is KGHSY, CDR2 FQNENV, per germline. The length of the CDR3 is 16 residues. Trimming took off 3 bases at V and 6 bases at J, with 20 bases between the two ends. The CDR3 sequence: CASSQTSLQAGAEAFF. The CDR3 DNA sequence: TGTGCCAGCAGCCAGACAAGTCTTCAAGCAGGCGCTGAAGCTTTCTTT.

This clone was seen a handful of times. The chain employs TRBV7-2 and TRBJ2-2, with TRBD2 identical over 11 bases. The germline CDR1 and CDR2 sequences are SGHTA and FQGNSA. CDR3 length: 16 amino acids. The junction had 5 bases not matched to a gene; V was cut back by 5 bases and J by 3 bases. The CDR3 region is CASSHSGGEYTGELFF. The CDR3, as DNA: TGTGCCAGCAGCCATAGCGGGGGGGAATACACCGGGGAGCTGTTTTTT.

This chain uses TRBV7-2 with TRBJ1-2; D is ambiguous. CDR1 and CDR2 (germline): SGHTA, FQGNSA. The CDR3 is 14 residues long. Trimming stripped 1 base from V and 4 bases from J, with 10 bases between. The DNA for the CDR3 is TGTGCCAGCAGCTTAGGCCCGTTGGGCTATGGCTACACCTTC. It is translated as CASSLGPLGYGYTF.

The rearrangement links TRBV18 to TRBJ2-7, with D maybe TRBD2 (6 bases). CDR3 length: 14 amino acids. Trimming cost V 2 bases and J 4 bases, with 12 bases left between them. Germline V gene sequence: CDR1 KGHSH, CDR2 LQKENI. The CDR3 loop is CASSPDGGEYEQYV. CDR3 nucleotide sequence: TGTGCCAGCTCACCAGACGGGGGAGAATACGAGCAGTACGTC.

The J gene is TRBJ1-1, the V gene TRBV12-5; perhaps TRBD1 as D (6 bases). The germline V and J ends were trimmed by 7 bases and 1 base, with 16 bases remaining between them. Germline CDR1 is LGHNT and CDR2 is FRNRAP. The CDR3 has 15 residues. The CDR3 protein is CASAINRGPNTEAFF. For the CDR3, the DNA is TGTGCTAGTGCCATTAACCGGGGGCCGAACACTGAAGCTTTCTTT. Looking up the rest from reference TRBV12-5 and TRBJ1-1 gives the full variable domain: DARVTQTPRHKVTEMGQEVTMRCQPILGHNTVFWYRQTMMQGLELLAYFRNRAPLDDSGMPKDRFSAEMPDATLATLKIQPSEPRDSAVYFCASAINRGPNTEAFFGQGTRLTVV.